This T cell receptor (beta chain) was captured by sequencing in a study of cytomegalovirus exposure and HLA in healthy donors. Study findings and constraints: Investigators reported 164 TCR beta chains as tied to cytomegalovirus. Despite most TCR sequences being rare, some public TCRs occurred in many donors.

PCR primers comprised 60 Vbeta and 13 Jbeta primers. In the source study's methods: An analysis performed later counted about 80 million unique TCR beta chains (approximately 10 million of them shared). Produced via immunoSEQ multiplex PCR; TCRdb's table is partial and in-frame only. That table furnishes V, J and clone size, whereas the DNA furnished D and trimming. The sample contains some 130,000 clones, under 85% of which appear only once. The CDR3 covers 12 residues. The germline V gene encodes CDR1 SEHNR and CDR2 FQNEAQ (reference sequence). As regards this clone: The antigen remains undetermined. Mismatch with germline at one junction end may stem from a read error.

Source material: PBMCs. This receptor was obtained from a male donor in good health and CMV-seropositive. V usage is TRBV7-9 and J usage is TRBJ1-4, with unresolved D. CDR3 nucleotides: TGTGCCAGCAGCATCATAGGAGTCAGTCTCCAATTT. Translated, it gives CASSIIGVSLQF.